This is a list of T cell receptor beta chains from one sample in a study of metastatic and nonmetastatic thyroid tumors. MiXCR was used by TCRdb to re-call the PCR reads. The top ten clones hold roughly two fifths of a sample with roughly 32,000 clones, 7% to 9% of them seen once. Sequenced material: blood. These receptors originate from a female donor with papillary thyroid cancer or a benign thyroid nodule (not recorded which). Some clones in this sample may be carry-over from other donors' samples. CDR3s include the opening cysteine and the closing phenylalanine or tryptophan. Fields, in order: J gene, V gene, D gene, CDR3 protein. D genes are given only for firm matches.

>TRBJ1-2|TRBV20-1|TRBD1
CSAETGHYGYTF
>TRBJ2-2|TRBV20-1|TRBD2
CSARYVAGAGELFF
>TRBJ2-1|TRBV19|-
CASSATGSSYNEQFF
>TRBJ1-5|TRBV5-1|-
CASSSWGAVSNQPQHF
>TRBJ1-2|TRBV6-1|TRBD1
CASRGTGIYGYTF
>TRBJ1-1|TRBV7-2|-
CASSLAARQGTEAFF
>TRBJ2-3|TRBV11-2|TRBD2
CASSLFGGAGDTQYF
>TRBJ2-1|TRBV6-1|TRBD1
CASGRGPYNEQFF
>TRBJ1-2|TRBV12-3/TRBV12-4|TRBD1
CASRSGQGFGYGYGYTF
>TRBJ2-1|TRBV5-1|TRBD2
CASSASGGLTREQFF
>TRBJ2-1|TRBV20-1|TRBD2
CSASMSSGGLYNEQFF
>TRBJ1-1|TRBV7-8|-
CARSLSDLASEAFF
>TRBJ2-1|TRBV20-1|-
CSARPTRDNEQFF
>TRBJ1-6|TRBV27|-
CASSFADSPLHF
>TRBJ1-2|TRBV7-9|TRBD1
CASSSGTGNYGYTF
>TRBJ1-1|TRBV27|-
CASRPRRGRRLGTEAFF